The rows below give T cell receptor beta chains drawn from one sample of a study of T cell repertoires in cytomegalovirus infection. TCRdb reprocessed the reads with MiXCR, giving one entry per CDR3 protein. The repertoire consists of roughly 240,000 distinct CDR3 sequences, with around 6.6% occurring once and the leading ten covering around 6.5%. The source material was PBMCs. The receptors come from a human donor in good health (CMV status not recorded). Some clones in this sample may be carry-over from other donors' samples. Each CDR3 is given with its conserved first and last residue. Fields, in order: J gene, clone size, V gene, D gene, CDR3 DNA, CDR3 protein. The D gene is left open where the match is weak. Size tells how often a clone was seen (once, few, many) or the class of an expanded clone, and some rows leave it out.

J gene: TRBJ2-1
clone size: many
V gene: TRBV29-1
D gene: -
CDR3 DNA: TGCAGCGTTGGGGACGGACAGACCTACAATGAGCAGTTCTTC
CDR3 protein: CSVGDGQTYNEQFF

J gene: TRBJ2-3
clone size: many
V gene: TRBV2
D gene: TRBD1
CDR3 DNA: TGTGCCAGCAGTTACCAGGGGACAGAGCTCACAGATACGCAGTATTTT
CDR3 protein: CASSYQGTELTDTQYF

J gene: TRBJ2-7
clone size: many
V gene: TRBV6-2/TRBV6-3
D gene: TRBD1
CDR3 DNA: TGTGCCAGCAGTCCCCGGGACAGCCGCGAGCAGTACTTC
CDR3 protein: CASSPRDSREQYF

J gene: TRBJ2-7
clone size: many
V gene: TRBV5-4
D gene: TRBD2
CDR3 DNA: TGTGCCAGCAGCCTGGACGTCGGGGGGATCTACGAGCAGTACTTC
CDR3 protein: CASSLDVGGIYEQYF

J gene: TRBJ1-2
clone size: many
V gene: TRBV7-2
D gene: -
CDR3 DNA: TGTGCCAGCGATGGGGGGCAGGGCCGGGACTATGGCTACACCTTC
CDR3 protein: CASDGGQGRDYGYTF

J gene: TRBJ2-6
clone size: many
V gene: TRBV7-3
D gene: -
CDR3 DNA: TGTGCCAGCAGCCAAGATCTCTCTGGGGCCAACGTCCTGACTTTC
CDR3 protein: CASSQDLSGANVLTF

J gene: TRBJ1-1
clone size: -
V gene: TRBV5-1
D gene: -
CDR3 DNA: TGCGCCAGCAGCTCACAGGGTTACACGCCTGAAGCTTTCTTT
CDR3 protein: CASSSQGYTPEAFF

J gene: TRBJ1-1
clone size: many
V gene: TRBV7-2
D gene: -
CDR3 DNA: TGTGCCAGCAGCTTAGACGGGGGTGAGAACACTGAAGCTTTCTTT
CDR3 protein: CASSLDGGENTEAFF

J gene: TRBJ2-5
clone size: many
V gene: TRBV13
D gene: TRBD2
CDR3 DNA: TGTGCCAGCAGCTCACAACTGACTAGCGGGGCCATCCCAGAGACCCAGTACTTC
CDR3 protein: CASSSQLTSGAIPETQYF

J gene: TRBJ1-5
clone size: many
V gene: TRBV28
D gene: -
CDR3 DNA: TGTGCCAGCAGTCCGCATCGTAGCAATCAGCCCCAGCATTTT
CDR3 protein: CASSPHRSNQPQHF

J gene: TRBJ2-4
clone size: -
V gene: TRBV19
D gene: TRBD2
CDR3 DNA: TGTGCCAGTAGTGTCCCTGGGGCCGGGACTAGTCCTTTTCAGTACTTC
CDR3 protein: CASSVPGAGTSPFQYF

J gene: TRBJ2-1
clone size: many
V gene: TRBV30
D gene: TRBD2
CDR3 DNA: TGTGCCTGGAGTGTACGACGCGGGGGGGCCCTTTCCGGTGAGCAGTTCTTC
CDR3 protein: CAWSVRRGGALSGEQFF

J gene: TRBJ1-2
clone size: many
V gene: TRBV25-1
D gene: TRBD1
CDR3 DNA: TGTGCCAGCGGGACAGGGTATGGCTACACCTTC
CDR3 protein: CASGTGYGYTF

J gene: TRBJ1-2
clone size: -
V gene: TRBV6-2/TRBV6-3
D gene: TRBD1
CDR3 DNA: TGTGCCAGCAGTTCAGCCAGGGGGTTAGCAAATGGCTACACCTTC
CDR3 protein: CASSSARGLANGYTF

J gene: TRBJ1-2
clone size: -
V gene: TRBV20-1
D gene: -
CDR3 DNA: TGCAGTGCTAGCGACACCTCCTATGGCTACACCTTC
CDR3 protein: CSASDTSYGYTF

J gene: TRBJ2-2
clone size: few
V gene: TRBV5-5
D gene: -
CDR3 DNA: TGTGCCAGCAGCCCCATTATACCTAGGGGGAACACCGGGGAGCTGTTTTTT
CDR3 protein: CASSPIIPRGNTGELFF

J gene: TRBJ2-3
clone size: many
V gene: TRBV6-2/TRBV6-3
D gene: -
CDR3 DNA: TGTGCCAGCAGTTACGGGCCAGGGCTTACAGATACGCAGTATTTT
CDR3 protein: CASSYGPGLTDTQYF

J gene: TRBJ2-3
clone size: -
V gene: TRBV14
D gene: -
CDR3 DNA: TGTGCCAGCAGCCAAGCCCAGACGACGGATACGCAGTATTTT
CDR3 protein: CASSQAQTTDTQYF

J gene: TRBJ2-3
clone size: many
V gene: TRBV28
D gene: -
CDR3 DNA: TGTGCCAGCAGTTGGGGGCAAGGGGAGTCAGATACGCAGTATTTT
CDR3 protein: CASSWGQGESDTQYF

J gene: TRBJ1-1
clone size: many
V gene: TRBV6-1
D gene: -
CDR3 DNA: TGTGCCAGCAGTCAGGAGAGGGGGGCTGGCACTGAAGCTTTCTTT
CDR3 protein: CASSQERGAGTEAFF

J gene: TRBJ1-3
clone size: many
V gene: TRBV7-6
D gene: -
CDR3 DNA: TGTGCCAGCAGCTTAGGACCGAGCGCCGTCCTCTCTGGAAACACCATATATTTT
CDR3 protein: CASSLGPSAVLSGNTIYF

J gene: TRBJ2-1
clone size: many
V gene: TRBV7-2
D gene: TRBD1
CDR3 DNA: TGTGCCAGCAGCTTAGTCCGGGACAGGGTCAATGAGCAGTTCTTC
CDR3 protein: CASSLVRDRVNEQFF

J gene: TRBJ2-1
clone size: many
V gene: TRBV6-6
D gene: TRBD1
CDR3 DNA: TGTGCCAGCATTCCGGGGACAGGGGCCTACAATGAGCAGTTCTTC
CDR3 protein: CASIPGTGAYNEQFF

J gene: TRBJ1-1
clone size: many
V gene: TRBV11-1
D gene: -
CDR3 DNA: TGTGCCAGCAGCTCCCATTCCCCAGGCCGCCGACGCACTGAAGCTTTCTTT
CDR3 protein: CASSSHSPGRRRTEAFF

J gene: TRBJ2-3
clone size: many
V gene: TRBV5-1
D gene: TRBD2
CDR3 DNA: TGCGCCAGCAGCTTGGTGGCGGGGGGCCATGATACGCAGTATTTT
CDR3 protein: CASSLVAGGHDTQYF

J gene: TRBJ2-1
clone size: many
V gene: TRBV29-1
D gene: -
CDR3 DNA: TGCAGCGTTGAGAACAGGGTGTACAATGAGCAGTTCTTC
CDR3 protein: CSVENRVYNEQFF

J gene: TRBJ1-2
clone size: -
V gene: TRBV20-1
D gene: -
CDR3 DNA: TGCAGTGCTAGAGTTTGGGGGGCGCAGGATGGCTACACCTTC
CDR3 protein: CSARVWGAQDGYTF

J gene: TRBJ1-1
clone size: many
V gene: TRBV7-2
D gene: TRBD1
CDR3 DNA: TGTGCCAGCAGTTGGGGACAGATCCTCCCTGAAGCTTTCTTT
CDR3 protein: CASSWGQILPEAFF

J gene: TRBJ2-7
clone size: many
V gene: TRBV6-2/TRBV6-3
D gene: -
CDR3 DNA: TGTGCCAGCAGTTACGGGAGAAACTACGAGCAGTACTTC
CDR3 protein: CASSYGRNYEQYF

J gene: TRBJ2-7
clone size: many
V gene: TRBV7-2
D gene: -
CDR3 DNA: TGTGCCAGCAGCTTAGAGGCTTACTCCTACGAGCAGTACTTC
CDR3 protein: CASSLEAYSYEQYF

J gene: TRBJ2-1
clone size: many
V gene: TRBV6-6
D gene: -
CDR3 DNA: TGTGCCAGCGGAGATCCCGGACAGTACAATGAGCAGTTCTTC
CDR3 protein: CASGDPGQYNEQFF

J gene: TRBJ1-5
clone size: -
V gene: TRBV12-3/TRBV12-4
D gene: -
CDR3 DNA: TGTGCCAGCAGTTTTTGTCTCAATCAGCCCCAGCATTTT
CDR3 protein: CASSFCLNQPQHF

J gene: TRBJ1-2
clone size: many
V gene: TRBV20-1
D gene: -
CDR3 DNA: TGCAGTGCTAGGGTCGGAATCTATGGCTACACCTTC
CDR3 protein: CSARVGIYGYTF

J gene: TRBJ2-7
clone size: many
V gene: TRBV6-6
D gene: TRBD1
CDR3 DNA: TGTGCCAGCAGTTCAGTACAGGGGCACGAGCAGTACTTC
CDR3 protein: CASSSVQGHEQYF

J gene: TRBJ1-2
clone size: many
V gene: TRBV10-3
D gene: TRBD1
CDR3 DNA: TGTGCCATCAGGCCCTTCGGACAGGGAGTAAGGAATGGCTACACCTTC
CDR3 protein: CAIRPFGQGVRNGYTF

J gene: TRBJ2-7
clone size: many
V gene: TRBV7-8
D gene: -
CDR3 DNA: TGTGCCAGCAGCATGGGCAGCTACGAGCAGTACTTC
CDR3 protein: CASSMGSYEQYF

J gene: TRBJ2-3
clone size: -
V gene: TRBV5-4
D gene: -
CDR3 DNA: TGTGCCAGCAACCGTGACAGTCAAGATACGCAGTATTTT
CDR3 protein: CASNRDSQDTQYF

J gene: TRBJ1-2
clone size: many
V gene: TRBV7-2
D gene: -
CDR3 DNA: TGTGCCAGCAGCCCCCCGCCGGGGACGAACTATGGCTACACCTTC
CDR3 protein: CASSPPPGTNYGYTF

J gene: TRBJ2-5
clone size: many
V gene: TRBV6-6
D gene: TRBD2
CDR3 DNA: TGTGCCAGCAGGGAACTAGCGGGGGTACAAGAGACCCAGTACTTC
CDR3 protein: CASRELAGVQETQYF

J gene: TRBJ2-2
clone size: many
V gene: TRBV29-1
D gene: -
CDR3 DNA: TGCAGCGTTGAGGCAGGACCCCCAACCGGGGAGCTGTTTTTT
CDR3 protein: CSVEAGPPTGELFF

J gene: TRBJ1-1
clone size: many
V gene: TRBV7-9
D gene: -
CDR3 DNA: TGTGCCAGCAGCCCAGCCGCTGAAGCTTTCTTT
CDR3 protein: CASSPAAEAFF

J gene: TRBJ2-7
clone size: -
V gene: TRBV7-9
D gene: -
CDR3 DNA: TGTGACAGCAGATTAGGACTGGCGGGGGCGCAGTACTTC
CDR3 protein: CDSRLGLAGAQYF

J gene: TRBJ1-5
clone size: many
V gene: TRBV7-2
D gene: -
CDR3 DNA: TGTGCCAGCAGCCCGGCTGGGGCGGTGGGACGGTCCCAGCATTTT
CDR3 protein: CASSPAGAVGRSQHF

J gene: TRBJ2-7
clone size: few
V gene: TRBV20-1
D gene: -
CDR3 DNA: TGCAGTGCTAGAGATCCTCCCTCCTACGAGCAGTACTTC
CDR3 protein: CSARDPPSYEQYF

J gene: TRBJ1-1
clone size: many
V gene: TRBV14
D gene: TRBD1
CDR3 DNA: TGTGCCAGCAGCCAAGACCAGCTTAGGAGGGGGCTGGGAACTGAAGCTTTCTTT
CDR3 protein: CASSQDQLRRGLGTEAFF

J gene: TRBJ2-6
clone size: few
V gene: TRBV27
D gene: -
CDR3 DNA: TGTGCCAGCAGTTTATTCGACTCTGGGGCCAACGTCCTGACTTTC
CDR3 protein: CASSLFDSGANVLTF

J gene: TRBJ2-3
clone size: many
V gene: TRBV11-2
D gene: -
CDR3 DNA: TGTGCCAGCAGCGGCAGGGCTAGCACAGATACGCAGTATTTT
CDR3 protein: CASSGRASTDTQYF

J gene: TRBJ2-6
clone size: many
V gene: TRBV12-3/TRBV12-4
D gene: TRBD1
CDR3 DNA: TGTGCCAGCTCGGACAGGGCCCTAGACGTCCTGACTTTC
CDR3 protein: CASSDRALDVLTF

J gene: TRBJ1-5
clone size: many
V gene: TRBV6-2/TRBV6-3
D gene: TRBD1
CDR3 DNA: TGTGCCAGCAGTCCCGGGACAGGGGAGAGAAATCAGCCCCAGCATTTT
CDR3 protein: CASSPGTGERNQPQHF

J gene: TRBJ1-3
clone size: many
V gene: TRBV7-8
D gene: -
CDR3 DNA: TGTGCCAGCAGCCCGGGGAACACCATATATTTT
CDR3 protein: CASSPGNTIYF

J gene: TRBJ2-2
clone size: many
V gene: TRBV12-3/TRBV12-4
D gene: -
CDR3 DNA: TGTGCCAGCAGCCCCGGGACACAAGGCGGGGAGCTGTTTTTT
CDR3 protein: CASSPGTQGGELFF

J gene: TRBJ1-2
clone size: many
V gene: TRBV6-4
D gene: -
CDR3 DNA: TGTGCCAGCAGAAGAGGGGTGAACTATGGCTACACCTTC
CDR3 protein: CASRRGVNYGYTF